This TCR beta chain stems from a study of shared clonotypes between healthy human individuals. Study-wide results and caveats: Few donors limited the genetic and exposure-history diversity represented.

Assay: immunoSEQ multiplex PCR; the TCRdb copy retains only in-frame clones and omits some. The sample shows roughly 2.4 million clones, 90% to 97% of them seen only once. This CDR3 is built from 13 residues. V was pared by 4 bases and J by 6 bases, with 0 bases of the junction left unmatched. With regard to this clone: Its target is unknown.

Sequenced: naive CD4+ T cells sorted from blood. The subset: CD45RA+ positively selected. This chain connects TRBV23-1 to TRBJ1-4; 9 nucleotides line up with TRBD1. TRBV23-1 is an ORF, with its function uncertain. This TCR was recovered from a man in his late teens or twenties in good health. CDR3 sequence reads: CASSRQGDEKLFF. In DNA form, the CDR3 reads TGCGCCAGCAGTCGACAGGGGGATGAAAAACTGTTTTTT.